This is a list of T cell receptor beta chains from one sample in a study of T-cell memory formation after mild COVID-19. Via MiXCR, TCRdb re-called the 5' RACE reads, giving one row per CDR3 protein. The profile shows under 300,000 distinct CDR3 sequences, 7.5% to 10% of them singletons. Source material: PBMCs or a T cell subset sorted from them (not recorded which). The source is a man aged 18 to 30 who had mild COVID-19 (a few samples of this study predate the infection). Cell type and time point are not known. CDR3s include the opening cysteine and the closing phenylalanine or tryptophan. D genes are given only for firm matches. Rows give clone size only sometimes, using once, few, many, or a class for an expanded clone.

clone size | V gene | D gene | CDR3 protein
. | TRBV11-2 | . | CASGGLRNTIYF
few | TRBV7-9 | TRBD1 | CASSLDRAGTDTQYF
. | TRBV7-9 | . | CASSSGTNDRKYNEQFF
few | TRBV4-1 | TRBD1 | CASSRVWEGANTEAFF
. | TRBV6-5 | . | CASSSQGLTEAFF
. | TRBV4-2 | TRBD1 | CASSPTGTGSSYEQYF
many | TRBV20-1 | . | CSADGDSSTDTQYF
. | TRBV5-1 | TRBD1 | CASSTGQLMNTEAFF
. | TRBV20-1 | . | CSAKTGTGTGKADTQYF
many | TRBV7-9 | . | CASSAFPGASYTF
few | TRBV13 | TRBD1 | CASSLTGQASYEQYF
. | TRBV7-8 | . | CASRSSRATINEKLFF
. | TRBV10-3 | . | CAISRFRQEDVYGYTF
. | TRBV20-1 | TRBD2 | CSALTSGGNTGELFF
few | TRBV5-1 | . | CASSFAVGGFDEQFF
few | TRBV29-1 | . | CSVRQLQETQYF
. | TRBV5-1 | TRBD1 | CASSEKTGMDTEAFF
few | TRBV4-3 | . | CASSQELELSAYEQYF
few | TRBV15 | TRBD2 | CATSRWAGGPETQYF
. | TRBV4-3 | . | CASSQDRFGRGVNYGYTF
. | TRBV20-1 | . | CSARPGRNSYEQYF
. | TRBV7-2 | . | CASTPGIGYEQYF
few | TRBV7-2 | . | CASSFKAGTDTQYF
few | TRBV6-5 | TRBD1 | CASRRTGTGGVGELFF
few | TRBV7-2 | TRBD1 | CASSRGQGREKLFF
many | TRBV5-1 | . | CASSFRGGGYEQYF
. | TRBV6-2/TRBV6-3 | . | CASSYSNLRGVQYF
many | TRBV7-9 | . | CASSPTSYEQYF
. | TRBV9 | . | CASSVGSQGSTEAFF
. | TRBV6-5 | . | CASSYDGNQPQHF
few | TRBV12-3/TRBV12-4 | . | CASTDRRGNEQFF
few | TRBV5-1 | TRBD1 | CASSATGTGYGYTF
few | TRBV7-3 | TRBD2 | CASSTGTSGPTDTQYF
. | TRBV12-3/TRBV12-4 | TRBD1 | CASRSRGSTYEQYF
. | TRBV2 | . | CASSGPGVYNSPLHF